This note documents a single TCR beta chain sequence. The sample comes from a study of Ad26.COV2.S vaccination and SARS-CoV-2 variants. Generated by immunoSEQ multiplex PCR, the TCRdb table keeps only in-frame clones and is missing some. The sample holds about 480,000 clones; roughly 85% are singletons and the top ten take 9.5% to 15%. Stated treatment: around 19 received Ad26.COV2.S at low or high dose, single or two shots; several received placebo; per-sample allocation not given. Day 63 following the first vaccine or placebo injection was when the samples were taken. This specimen was peripheral blood, taken in a trial of Ad26.COV2.S vaccine versus placebo. This TCR was recovered from a person between 18 and 59 years old who received the Ad26.COV2.S COVID-19 vaccine or a placebo.

CDR3 loop: CASSASGPPSTDTQYF. The DNA for the CDR3 is TGTGCCAGCAGCGCGAGCGGGCCGCCTAGCACAGATACGCAGTATTTT. The rearrangement links TRBV21-1 to TRBJ2-3; the DNA was not used to check the table's D call, TRBD2. TRBV21-1 is recorded as a pseudogene. The CDR3 contains 16 residues.